This TCR beta chain was identified during a study of cytomegalovirus exposure and HLA in healthy donors. Vbeta (60) and Jbeta (13) primers were used in the PCR. Libraries were prepared by immunoSEQ multiplex PCR; TCRdb keeps only in-frame clonotypes and omits some of them. This sample has about 110,000 clones, with around 77% found just once. As for this clone: Its antigen remains unidentified.

The V gene lost 5 bases and the J gene lost 4 bases, with 14 bases spanning the gap. CDR1 and CDR2 from the germline V gene are LGHNT and FRNRAP. CDR3 length: 14 amino acids. Notes on the study in general: More clonal expansion characterized HLA-associated TCR beta chains than equally common others in a later analysis. Because they were indistinguishable, some V segments, including TRBV6-2 and TRBV6-3, were excluded. Differences between HLA loci emerged in a later analysis of TCR association rates, with DRB1 most and HLA-C fewest. Most TCR sequences showed up rarely, but some public TCRs showed up in many donors.

Specimen: PBMCs. The sequence was obtained from a male donor in good health and CMV-seronegative. The V gene is TRBV12-5, the J gene TRBJ2-5; D perhaps matches TRBD1 (5 bases). The CDR3 nucleotides are TGTGCTAGTGGTGCCCCAAGGGGCCGAGAGACCCAGTACTTC. It specifies CASGAPRGRETQYF.